The 21 T cell receptor beta chains below come from one sample, sequenced in a study of early T cells in non-severe SARS-CoV-2 infection. From the 5' RACE reads, TCRdb called clonotypes with MiXCR, one entry per CDR3 protein. The sample has over 95,000 distinct CDR3 sequences, over 15% seen once. The sequenced sample consisted of whole blood. These receptors originate from an adult who was a healthcare worker with PCR-confirmed SARS-CoV-2 infection or an uninfected control (not recorded which).

In its sample, this clonotype was seen a few times. V and J are TRBV7-2 and TRBJ2-2, with TRBD2 matching over 8 bases. This CDR3 region has 14 residues. J was trimmed by 6 bases and V by 8 bases; bases with no gene match: 8. In germline, CDR1 is SGHTA, CDR2 FQGNSA. Written as DNA, the CDR3 is TGTGCCAGCTCCCCGGGGGGGTTTTCCGGGGAGCTGTTTTTT. This sequence encodes CASSPGGFSGELFF.

This clonotype was observed a few times. The gene calls are TRBV28 and TRBJ2-5; no firm D call. Looked up from germline, CDR1 is MDHEN and CDR2 is SYDVKM. CDR3 length equals 13 residues. V gave up 2 bases and J gave up 4 bases, with 8 bases separating them. CDR3: CASSLAGPETQYF. The CDR3 bases are TGTGCCAGCAGTTTAGCTGGGCCAGAGACCCAGTACTTC.

The V and J genes are TRBV28 and TRBJ2-7, with unresolved D. The germline gives CDR1 MDHEN, CDR2 SYDVKM. CDR3 length: 11 amino acids. V was cut by 5 bases and J by 6 bases, with 8 bases left in between. The CDR3 sequence: CASSPYGEQYF. The CDR3 nucleotides are TGTGCCAGCAGTCCGTACGGCGAGCAGTACTTC. The whole variable domain, remainder taken from reference TRBV28 and TRBJ2-7, is DVKVTQSSRYLVKRTGEKVFLECVQDMDHENMFWYRQDPGLGLRLIYFSYDVKMKEKGDIPEGYSVSREKKERFSLILESASTNQTSMYLCASSPYGEQYFGPGTRLTVT.

This clonotype was seen more than once but under ten times. This chain links TRBV5-4 with TRBJ2-7; the D gene is possibly TRBD1 (6 bases). The CDR3 is 14 residues long. CDR1 is SGHNT and CDR2 is YYREEE in the germline V gene (reference sequence). Trimming removed 4 bases from V and 0 bases from J, with 11 bases in between. For the CDR3, the DNA is TGTGCCAGCAGCCCAACAGGGCCCTCCTACGAGCAGTACTTC. Protein: CASSPTGPSYEQYF.

V and J are TRBV24-1 and TRBJ2-1; weak D call: TRBD2 (6 bases). V was clipped by 3 bases and J by 5 bases, with 13 bases between them. Per germline, CDR1 KGHDR and CDR2 SFDVKD. This CDR3 region has 15 residues. The CDR3 protein is CATSDPTGLNNEQFF. The CDR3 DNA reads as TGTGCCACCAGTGATCCAACGGGACTCAACAATGAGCAGTTCTTC.

The chain combines TRBV5-1 with TRBJ2-7, with TRBD1 matching 9 bases. CDR1 is SGHRS, CDR2 YFSETQ, per germline. The CDR3 is 14 residues long. Trimming removed 5 bases from V and 2 bases from J; junction bases left unmatched: 5. CDR3 in amino acids: CASRGQGTAYEQYF. CDR3 bases: TGCGCCAGCAGAGGACAGGGGACCGCCTACGAGCAGTACTTC.

This clonotype appeared many times. The V and J genes are TRBV25-1 and TRBJ2-7, with 12 nucleotides matching TRBD2. After removal of 2 bases from V and 1 base from J, the junction contained 15 bases not matched to a gene. Germline lookup yields CDR1 MGHDK and CDR2 SYGVNS. The CDR3 spans 20 residues. CDR3 in DNA: TGTGCCAGCAGTGAAGGTCGGGTGACTAGCGGGAGACTTAGGTCCTACGAGCAGTACTTC. Translation: CASSEGRVTSGRLRSYEQYF.

The sample holds a few counts of this clonotype. The chain uses TRBV27 and TRBJ1-6; 8 nucleotides line up with TRBD1. CDR1 is MNHEY and CDR2 is SMNVEV in the germline V gene (reference sequence). V gave up 0 bases and J gave up 6 bases; unmatched junction bases: 7. This CDR3 is 17 amino acids long. In DNA form, the CDR3 reads TGTGCCAGCAGTTTATCGAGAAGACAGGGGTTTAATTCACCCCTCCACTTT. It specifies CASSLSRRQGFNSPLHF.

The V gene is TRBV9, the J gene TRBJ2-1; 12 bases are a match to TRBD2. J lost 0 bases, V lost 7 bases, and 14 bases had no gene match. CDR3 length: 19 residues. The germline V gene has CDR1 SGDLS and CDR2 YYNGEE. The CDR3 region is CASSRLGLAGTPSYNEQFF. The CDR3 bases are TGTGCCAGCTCCCGATTAGGACTAGCGGGAACACCCTCCTACAATGAGCAGTTCTTC.

This clonotype was seen a handful of times. The rearrangement uses TRBV28 and TRBJ2-6, with D tentatively TRBD1 (5 bases). The CDR3 has 13 residues. The V gene's germline CDR1 is MDHEN and CDR2 SYDVKM. V gave up 11 bases and J gave up 0 bases, with 8 bases separating them. The CDR3 coding sequence is TGTGCCGGAAGGGGCTCTGGGGCCAACGTCCTGACTTTC. Translated: CAGRGSGANVLTF.

The table lists this clonotype with a few counts. V gene TRBV2 combines with J gene TRBJ1-2, with TRBD1 matching over 8 bases. The V gene's germline CDR1 is SNHLY and CDR2 FYNNEI. This CDR3 is 13 amino acids long. V shed 4 bases and J 5 bases; nucleotides not matched to a gene: 3. The CDR3 nucleotides are TGTGCCAGCAGTGGGGACAGGTCTTATGGCTACACCTTC. It translates to CASSGDRSYGYTF. Together with reference TRBV2 and TRBJ1-2, the CDR3 gives the full variable domain: EPEVTQTPSHQVTQMGQEVILRCVPISNHLYFYWYRQILGQKVEFLVSFYNNEISEKSEIFDDQFSVERPDGSNFTLKIRSTKLEDSAMYFCASSGDRSYGYTFGSGTRLTVV.

The chain links TRBV20-1 to TRBJ2-3; the D gene is possibly TRBD2 (6 bases). The germline CDR1 and CDR2 sequences are DFQATT and SNEGSKA (reference sequence). The CDR3 spans 12 residues. V lost 6 bases, J lost 8 bases, and 15 bases lay in between. The CDR3 nucleotides are TGCAGTGCGCGGAGGGCTGCACGTACGCAGTATTTT. This codes for CSARRAARTQYF.

This clonotype has just a few counts. V usage is TRBV27 and J usage is TRBJ1-4; 9 bases are shared with TRBD1. The CDR3 length is 17 residues. J lost 2 bases, V lost 5 bases, and 9 bases had no gene match. Germline CDR1 is MNHEY and CDR2 is SMNVEV (reference sequence). The CDR3 coding sequence is TGTGCCAGCAGTCCAGGGACAGGGAGTGGTACTAATGAAAAACTGTTTTTT. The encoded protein is CASSPGTGSGTNEKLFF.

The chain has TRBV11-2 and TRBJ2-3; 10 nucleotides align to TRBD2. Germline V CDR1 and CDR2: SGHAT, FQNNGV. The CDR3 has 15 residues. The junction had 9 bases not matched to a gene; V was cut back by 6 bases and J by 6 bases. The CDR3: CASRRLAGVADTQYF. The CDR3 DNA reads TGTGCCAGCAGACGACTAGCGGGCGTCGCGGATACGCAGTATTTT.

This clonotype was seen many times. The rearrangement links TRBV27 to TRBJ2-1, with 7 bases fitting TRBD2. The CDR3 consists of 19 residues. Germline V gene data show CDR1 as MNHEY and CDR2 as SMNVEV (reference sequence). The junction had 15 bases not matched to a gene; V was cut back by 2 bases and J by 2 bases. The CDR3 region is CASSLRFPSGTVTYNEQFF. The CDR3 DNA reads as TGTGCCAGCAGTTTAAGGTTTCCTAGCGGAACCGTTACCTACAATGAGCAGTTCTTC.

This clonotype was found a few times. The V and J genes are TRBV4-3 and TRBJ2-5; 9 nucleotides align to TRBD2. With V trimmed by 0 bases and J by 5 bases, 7 bases remained unmatched. Germline V gene data show CDR1 as LGHNA and CDR2 as YSLEER. The CDR3 runs to 16 residues. The CDR3 spells CASSQEAASGEETQYF. The CDR3, as DNA: TGCGCCAGCAGCCAAGAAGCCGCTAGCGGGGAGGAGACCCAGTACTTC.

The chain combines TRBV20-1 with TRBJ1-1, with D tentatively TRBD1 (5 bases). The germline V gene has CDR1 DFQATT and CDR2 SNEGSKA (reference sequence). This CDR3 is 15 amino acids long. The V end was cut by 1 base, the J end by 11 bases, with 23 bases between. As DNA, the CDR3 is TGCAGTGCTAGAGGGAGAACAGGCGACGCTGGTAGCGCTTTCTTT. The encoded protein is CSARGRTGDAGSAFF.

This clonotype occurred a few times. The chain has TRBV5-5 and TRBJ2-3; D ambiguous. The CDR3 spans 12 residues. Germline V gene data show CDR1 as SGHKS and CDR2 as YYEKEE (reference sequence). Between the trimmed V and J ends, which lost 0 bases and 4 bases, there was a span of 3 bases. The CDR3 sequence: CASSLDADTQYF. CDR3 sequence (DNA): TGTGCCAGCAGCTTGGATGCAGATACGCAGTATTTT.

This clonotype was counted between two and nine times. CDR3 nucleotides: TGTGCCAGCAAGAGAGGGGCCCAGCAGTACTTC. This codes for CASKRGAQQYF. The V call is TRBV28, the J call TRBJ2-7; D may be TRBD1 or TRBD2 (5 bases each). Trimming cost V 7 bases and J 8 bases, with 12 bases left between them. Looked up from germline, CDR1 is MDHEN and CDR2 is SYDVKM. The CDR3 is made up of 11 amino acids. Full variable domain (rest looked up from reference TRBV28 and TRBJ2-7): DVKVTQSSRYLVKRTGEKVFLECVQDMDHENMFWYRQDPGLGLRLIYFSYDVKMKEKGDIPEGYSVSREKKERFSLILESASTNQTSMYLCASKRGAQQYFGPGTRLTVT.

The V and J genes are TRBV5-1 and TRBJ1-1; D ambiguous. V was clipped by 5 bases and J by 10 bases, with 12 bases between them. Germline V gene data show CDR1 as SGHRS and CDR2 as YFSETQ. The CDR3 contains 11 residues. CDR3 nucleotide sequence: TGCGCCAGCAGGTCAAACAGTGGAGCTTTCTTT. It is translated as CASRSNSGAFF.

The rearrangement links TRBV29-1 to TRBJ1-2; no reliable D call. V gave up 4 bases and J gave up 2 bases, with 8 bases separating them. CDR3 length: 12 residues. CDR1 SQVTM and CDR2 ANQGSEA come from the germline V gene. In DNA, the CDR3 is TGCAGCGTTGTGCCAGCGAACTATGGCTACACCTTC. Amino acid sequence: CSVVPANYGYTF.